A selection of T cell receptor beta chains follows, all from one sample in a study of radiation and T cells in renal cell carcinoma. The data were produced by immunoSEQ multiplex PCR, yet TCRdb's version contains in-frame clones alone and is incomplete. The table shows about 130,000 clones, with around 80% occurring only once. The sample consisted of blood, taken from a patient whose treatment included radiotherapy and nephrectomy. The receptors here all came from a man over 45 with renal cell carcinoma. The CDR3 runs from the conserved cysteine through the conserved F or W.

j_call v_call cdr3_aa
TRBJ2-7 TRBV30 CAWNTGIYEQYF
TRBJ2-7 TRBV28 CASSASGTYNYEQYF
TRBJ2-5 TRBV5-1 CASSVGHRQETQYF
TRBJ1-2 TRBV28 CASSLSGGYGYTF
TRBJ2-4 TRBV30 CAWSAYSGLAGGRAKNIQYF
TRBJ2-7 TRBV19 CASSIFARGGYEQYF
TRBJ2-1 TRBV2 CASSEMVGEQFF
TRBJ2-1 TRBV4-1 CASSLLGLPNNEQFF
TRBJ1-4 TRBV9 CASSVGQGTNEKLFF
TRBJ2-3 TRBV5-6 CASSRDRTTDTQYF
TRBJ2-3 TRBV7-9 CASTPDRAPSTDTQYF
TRBJ1-1 TRBV10-3 CAISAGQRENEAFF
TRBJ2-5 TRBV19 CASSIGVVGDETQYF
TRBJ2-1 TRBV2 CASSLRSSYNEQFF
TRBJ2-1 TRBV14 CASSLWTGAINEQFF
TRBJ2-3 TRBV7-8 CASSFPTSGSRTDTQYF
TRBJ2-5 TRBV4-2 CASSQVTSGEVTQYF
TRBJ1-1 TRBV5-8 CASSRAPWGTGTEAFF
TRBJ2-7 TRBV2 CASSQTGPYEQYF
TRBJ2-1 TRBV2 CASASYSYNEQFF
TRBJ1-5 TRBV2 CASSAWGNQPQHF
TRBJ2-3 TRBV5-4 CASSLGAGVTDTQYF
TRBJ2-2 TRBV28 CASSLLAGGPGSSGELFF
TRBJ2-1 TRBV5-1 CASSLGGQISYNEQFF
TRBJ1-5 TRBV11-2 CASSNTGNQPQHF
TRBJ2-7 TRBV6-1 CASSDNYEQYF
TRBJ2-7 TRBV6-1 CASSDRGQGAGEQYF
TRBJ1-1 TRBV19 CASRIGGDPEAFF
TRBJ1-1 TRBV5-1 CASSGQGAPNTEAFF
TRBJ1-2 TRBV2 CASSEALYRVEGYTF
TRBJ2-5 TRBV4-1 CASSIRDYGETQYF
NA TRBV30 CAWSLAVSYEQYF